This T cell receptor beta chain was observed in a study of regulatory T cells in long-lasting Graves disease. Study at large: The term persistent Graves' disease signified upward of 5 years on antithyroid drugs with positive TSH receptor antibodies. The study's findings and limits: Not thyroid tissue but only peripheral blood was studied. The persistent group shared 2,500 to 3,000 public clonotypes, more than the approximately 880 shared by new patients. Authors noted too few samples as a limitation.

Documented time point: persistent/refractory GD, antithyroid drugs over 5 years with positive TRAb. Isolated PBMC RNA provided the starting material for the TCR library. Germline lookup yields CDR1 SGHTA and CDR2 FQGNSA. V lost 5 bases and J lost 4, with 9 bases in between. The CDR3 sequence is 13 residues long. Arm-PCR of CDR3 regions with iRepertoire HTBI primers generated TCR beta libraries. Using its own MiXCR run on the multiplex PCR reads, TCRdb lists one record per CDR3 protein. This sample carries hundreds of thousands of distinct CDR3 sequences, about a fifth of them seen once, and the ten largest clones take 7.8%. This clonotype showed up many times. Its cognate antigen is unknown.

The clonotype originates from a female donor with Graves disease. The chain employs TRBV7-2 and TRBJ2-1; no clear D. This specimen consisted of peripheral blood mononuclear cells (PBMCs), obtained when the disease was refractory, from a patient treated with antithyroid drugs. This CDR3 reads CASSLHGYNEQFF. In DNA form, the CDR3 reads TGTGCCAGCAGCCTCCACGGTTACAATGAGCAGTTCTTC.